This T cell receptor (beta chain) was captured by sequencing in a study of long-term antiretroviral therapy in people with HIV. Study observations and caveats: Although diversity increased after ART, it remained lower than in transplant donor controls. Samples were collected from the mid-2000s to the late 2010s under possibly less effective ART regimens.

At the survey level, the v3.0 immunoSEQ assay was run. Clones were read by immunoSEQ multiplex PCR, and TCRdb kept only the in-frame ones, dropping some. The repertoire holds more than 11,000 clones, with around 80% as singletons. PBMC samples from each donor numbered at least one pre-ART and at least two post-ART. Trimming shortened V by 4 bases and J by 2 bases, and 9 bases separated the two germline ends. Germline V CDR1 and CDR2: SGHDT, YYEEEE. The CDR3 sequence is 13 residues long. As concerns this clone: Its matching antigen is unknown.

V is TRBV5-6 and J is TRBJ1-2; TRBD1 might be the D (5 bases). This receptor was taken from a man in his forties with HIV. The specimen comprised unsorted PBMCs, sampled 1.3 years before starting antiretroviral therapy. CDR3 amino acids: CASSARDNYGYTF. In DNA form, the CDR3 reads TGTGCCAGCAGCGCCCGGGACAACTATGGCTACACCTTC.